This T cell receptor (beta chain) was documented in a study of glioma-infiltrating T cells after dendritic cell vaccination. The CDR3 is made up of 16 amino acids. Trimming at V came to 2 bases and at J to 8 bases, leaving 9 bases not matched to a gene. Germline V CDR1 and CDR2: SGHVS, FNYEAQ. Documented time point: after dendritic cell vaccination, including at tumor progression/relapse. Using immunoSEQ multiplex PCR, the repertoire was profiled, and TCRdb retains in-frame clones only, with some absent. This sample has tens of thousands of clones, with about 85% found just once. The sequenced sample was blood, obtained after dendritic cell vaccination. The genes are TRBV7-6 and TRBJ1-3, with 10 bases matching TRBD1. The clonotype originates from a human donor with glioblastoma. The CDR3 nucleotides are TGTGCCAGCAGCTTACCCTTGACAGGGGGCCGGGACACCATATATTTT. Its translation is CASSLPLTGGRDTIYF.